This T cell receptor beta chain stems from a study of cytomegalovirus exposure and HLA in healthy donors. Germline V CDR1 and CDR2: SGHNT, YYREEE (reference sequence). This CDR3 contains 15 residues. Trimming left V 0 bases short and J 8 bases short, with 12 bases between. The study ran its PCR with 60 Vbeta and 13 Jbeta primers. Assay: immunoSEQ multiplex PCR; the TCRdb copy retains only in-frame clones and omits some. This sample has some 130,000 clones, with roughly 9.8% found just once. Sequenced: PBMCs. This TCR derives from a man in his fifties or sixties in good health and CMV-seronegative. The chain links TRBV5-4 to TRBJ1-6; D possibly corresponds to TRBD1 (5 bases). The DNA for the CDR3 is TGTGCCAGCAGCTTGGTAGGGGTTTATGATTCACCCCTCCACTTT. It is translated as CASSLVGVYDSPLHF.